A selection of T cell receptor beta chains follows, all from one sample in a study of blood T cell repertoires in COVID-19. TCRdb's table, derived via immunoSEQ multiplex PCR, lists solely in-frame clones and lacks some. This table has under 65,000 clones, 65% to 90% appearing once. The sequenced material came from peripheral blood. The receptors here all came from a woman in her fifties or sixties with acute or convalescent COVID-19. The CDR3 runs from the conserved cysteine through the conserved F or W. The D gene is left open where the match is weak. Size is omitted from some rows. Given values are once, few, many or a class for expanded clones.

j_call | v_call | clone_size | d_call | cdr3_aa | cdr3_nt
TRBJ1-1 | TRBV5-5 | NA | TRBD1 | CASSLSGTANTEAFF | TGTGCCAGCAGCCTCTCCGGGACAGCAAACACTGAAGCTTTCTTT
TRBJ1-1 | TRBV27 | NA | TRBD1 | CASSFLGQGSALRTEAFF | TGTGCCAGCAGTTTCCTCGGACAGGGATCCGCCTTGAGGACTGAAGCTTTCTTT
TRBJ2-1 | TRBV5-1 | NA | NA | CASKVTGNEQFF | TGCGCCAGCAAGGTGACGGGGAATGAGCAGTTCTTC
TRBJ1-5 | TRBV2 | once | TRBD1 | CASSGDRDRVSQPQHF | TGTGCCAGCAGTGGGGACCGGGACAGGGTTTCTCAGCCCCAGCATTTT
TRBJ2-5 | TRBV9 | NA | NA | CASSVDRSQETQYF | TGTGCCAGCAGCGTCGACAGGTCCCAAGAGACCCAGTACTTC
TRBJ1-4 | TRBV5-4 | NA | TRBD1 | CASSFTGTGGEKLFF | TGTGCCAGCAGCTTTACCGGGACAGGGGGTGAAAAACTGTTTTTT
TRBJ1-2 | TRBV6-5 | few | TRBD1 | CASSRDRSNYGYTF | TGTGCCAGCAGCCGGGACAGATCAAACTATGGCTACACCTTC
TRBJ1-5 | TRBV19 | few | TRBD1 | CASSLTGTGNQPQHF | TGTGCCAGTAGTTTAACCGGGACAGGGAACCAGCCCCAGCATTTT
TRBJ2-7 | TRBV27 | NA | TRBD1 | CASSPRTGGIVAYEQYF | TGTGCCAGCAGTCCGCGGACAGGGGGCATTGTGGCCTACGAGCAGTACTTC
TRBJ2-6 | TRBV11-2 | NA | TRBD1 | CASSRQGSGANVLTF | TGTGCCAGCAGCAGACAGGGGTCTGGGGCCAACGTCCTGACTTTC
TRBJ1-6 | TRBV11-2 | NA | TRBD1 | CASSPWGDSDSPLHF | TGTGCCAGCAGCCCCTGGGGGGACAGTGATTCACCCCTCCACTTT
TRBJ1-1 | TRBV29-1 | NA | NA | CTGQGRNTEAFF | TGCACAGGGCAGGGCAGGAACACTGAAGCTTTCTTT
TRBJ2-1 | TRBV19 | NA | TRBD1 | CASRRDRGSSEQFF | TGTGCCAGTAGACGGGACAGGGGTTCGAGTGAGCAGTTCTTC
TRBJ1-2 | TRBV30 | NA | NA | CAWRGARGYTF | TGTGCCTGGAGGGGTGCGCGGGGCTACACCTTC
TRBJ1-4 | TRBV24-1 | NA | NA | CATSEYRDNYNEKLFF | TGTGCCACCAGTGAATACAGGGATAATTATAATGAAAAACTGTTTTTT
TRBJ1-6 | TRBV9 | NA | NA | CASSTGRDPNSPLHF | TGTGCCAGCAGCACCGGGCGGGACCCTAATTCACCCCTCCACTTT
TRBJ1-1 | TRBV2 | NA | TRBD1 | CARMGQKTEAFF | TGTGCCAGAATGGGACAGAAGACTGAAGCTTTCTTT
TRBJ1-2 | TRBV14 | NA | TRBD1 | CASSPRQGGLYGYTF | TGTGCCAGCAGCCCGCGACAGGGGGGACTCTATGGCTACACCTTC
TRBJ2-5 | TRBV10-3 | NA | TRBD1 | CATRDRGETQYF | TGTGCCACCAGGGACAGGGGAGAGACCCAGTACTTC
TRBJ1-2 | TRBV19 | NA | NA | CASSMRGGYTF | TGTGCCAGTTCCATGAGAGGGGGCTACACCTTC
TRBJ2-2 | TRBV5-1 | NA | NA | CASSSTLPGELFF | TGCGCCAGCAGCTCGACATTGCCCGGGGAGCTGTTTTTT
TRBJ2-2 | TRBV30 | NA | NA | CAWSVSGFGELFF | TGTGCCTGGAGTGTTTCAGGTTTCGGGGAGCTGTTTTTT
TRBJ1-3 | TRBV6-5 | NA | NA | CASSYSRGNSGNTIYF | TGTGCCAGCAGTTACTCGAGAGGCAACTCTGGAAACACCATATATTTT
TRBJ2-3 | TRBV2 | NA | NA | CASRGDGDTQYF | TGTGCCAGCAGAGGGGATGGGGATACGCAGTATTTT